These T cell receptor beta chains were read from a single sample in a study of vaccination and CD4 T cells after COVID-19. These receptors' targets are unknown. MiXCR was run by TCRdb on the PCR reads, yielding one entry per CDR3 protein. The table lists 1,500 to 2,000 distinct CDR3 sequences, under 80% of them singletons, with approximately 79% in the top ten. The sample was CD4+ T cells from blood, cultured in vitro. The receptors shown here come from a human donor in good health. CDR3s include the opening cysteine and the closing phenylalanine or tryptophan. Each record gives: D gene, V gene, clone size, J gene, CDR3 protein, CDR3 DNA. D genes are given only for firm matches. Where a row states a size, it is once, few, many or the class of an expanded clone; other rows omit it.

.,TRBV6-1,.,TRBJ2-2,CASSEGDRDTGELFF,TGTGCCAGCAGTGAAGGGGACCGAGACACCGGGGAGCTGTTTTTT
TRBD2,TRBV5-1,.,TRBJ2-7,CASSLGSSGSYEQYF,TGCGCCAGCAGCTTGGGTTCTAGCGGGAGTTACGAGCAGTACTTC
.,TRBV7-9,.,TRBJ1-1,CASSLYPRDANTEAFF,TGTGCCAGCAGCTTGTACCCCCGGGACGCGAACACTGAAGCTTTCTTT
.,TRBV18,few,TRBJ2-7,CASSPVGGNYEQYF,TGTGCCAGCTCACCCGTCGGGGGTAACTACGAGCAGTACTTC
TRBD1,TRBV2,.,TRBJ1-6,CASSRDSSIEALHF,TGTGCCAGCAGTCGGGACAGTTCGATAGAGGCCCTCCACTTT
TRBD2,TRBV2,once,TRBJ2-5,CARGLAGETQYF,TGTGCCAGGGGACTAGCGGGAGAGACCCAGTACTTC
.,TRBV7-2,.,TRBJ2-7,CASSNNRDREQYF,TGTGCCAGCAGCAACAACAGGGATCGCGAGCAGTACTTC
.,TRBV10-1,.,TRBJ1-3,CASSEVGGNTIYF,TGCGCCAGCAGTGAAGTTGGTGGAAACACCATATATTTT
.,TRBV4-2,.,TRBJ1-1,CASSQERVNTEAFF,TGTGCCAGCAGCCAGGAACGGGTGAACACTGAAGCTTTCTTT
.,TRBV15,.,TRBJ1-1,CATTLPGAREAFF,TGTGCCACCACCCTGCCGGGGGCCCGCGAAGCTTTCTTT
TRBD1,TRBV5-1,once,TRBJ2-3,CASSQDRGTQYF,TGCGCCAGCAGCCAGGACAGGGGTACGCAGTATTTT
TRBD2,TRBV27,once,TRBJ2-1,CASSFLAGNNEQFF,TGTGCCAGCAGTTTCCTAGCGGGAAACAATGAGCAGTTCTTC
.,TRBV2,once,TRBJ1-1,CASSRGGTLNTEAFF,TGTGCCAGCAGTCGCGGGGGCACTTTGAACACTGAAGCTTTCTTT
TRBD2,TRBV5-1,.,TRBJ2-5,CASSLLADETQYF,TGCGCCAGCAGCTTACTAGCGGACGAGACCCAGTACTTC
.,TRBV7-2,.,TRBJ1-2,CASSLQGEGYGYTF,TGTGCCAGCAGCTTACAGGGAGAGGGCTATGGCTACACCTTC
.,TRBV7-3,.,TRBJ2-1,CASSLEDEQFF,TGTGCCAGCAGCTTAGAGGATGAGCAGTTCTTC
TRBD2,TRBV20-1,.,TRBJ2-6,CSAGGGASGANVLTF,TGCAGTGCTGGGGGAGGGGCCTCTGGGGCCAACGTCCTGACTTTC
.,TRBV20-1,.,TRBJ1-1,CSARDPTGGNTEAFF,TGCAGTGCTAGAGACCCGACAGGAGGCAACACTGAAGCTTTCTTT
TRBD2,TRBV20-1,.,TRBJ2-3,CSARDQSSGRSSTDTQYF,TGCAGTGCTAGAGATCAGTCTAGCGGGAGGAGTAGCACAGATACGCAGTATTTT
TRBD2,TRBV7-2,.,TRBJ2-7,CASSFFSGGRGEQYF,TGTGCCAGCAGCTTTTTTAGCGGGGGGCGGGGCGAGCAGTACTTC
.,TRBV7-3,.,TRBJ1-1,CASSPGTHTEAFF,TGTGCCAGCAGCCCAGGGACACACACTGAAGCTTTCTTT
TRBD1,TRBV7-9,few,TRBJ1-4,CASSSGQGGVREKLFF,TGTGCCAGCAGCTCTGGACAGGGGGGTGTAAGGGAAAAACTGTTTTTT
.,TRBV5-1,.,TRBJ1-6,CASSLRQPSSYNSPLHF,TGCGCCAGCAGCCTACGACAGCCCAGCTCCTATAATTCACCCCTCCACTTT
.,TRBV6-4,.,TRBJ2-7,CASTERSNLYEQYF,TGTGCCAGCACCGAGCGTTCAAACTTGTACGAGCAGTACTTC
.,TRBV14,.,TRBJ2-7,CASSALALGEQYF,TGTGCCAGCAGCGCCCTAGCGCTGGGTGAGCAGTACTTC
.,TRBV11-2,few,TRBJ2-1,CASSLGRKTVFSYNEQFF,TGTGCCAGCAGCTTGGGGAGGAAGACAGTTTTCTCCTACAATGAGCAGTTCTTC
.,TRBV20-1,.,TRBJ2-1,CSASASSSYNEQFF,TGCAGTGCTAGTGCTTCGAGCTCCTACAATGAGCAGTTCTTC
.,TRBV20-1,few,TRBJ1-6,CSASGHFSSYNSPLHF,TGCAGTGCTAGCGGACACTTTAGCTCCTATAATTCACCCCTCCACTTT
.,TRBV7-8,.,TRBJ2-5,CASSLRVETQYF,TGTGCCAGCAGCCTTCGGGTAGAGACCCAGTACTTC
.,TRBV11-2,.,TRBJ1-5,CASSLATRPVIRDQPQHF,TGTGCCAGCAGCTTAGCGACCCGACCAGTAATCAGGGATCAGCCCCAGCATTTT
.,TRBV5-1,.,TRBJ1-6,CASSLRGATGNSPLHF,TGCGCCAGCAGCTTGCGGGGGGCCACGGGGAATTCACCCCTCCACTTT
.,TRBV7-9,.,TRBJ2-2,CASSLRGGDTGELFF,TGTGCCAGCAGCCTCAGGGGAGGGGACACCGGGGAGCTGTTTTTT
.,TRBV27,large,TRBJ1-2,CASSLGPAYSYGYTF,TGTGCCAGCAGTTTGGGACCGGCCTACAGCTATGGCTACACCTTC
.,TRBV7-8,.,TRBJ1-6,CASSLAMITYSPLHF,TGTGCCAGCAGCTTAGCTATGATAACGTATTCACCCCTCCACTTT
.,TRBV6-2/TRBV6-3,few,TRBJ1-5,CASSTPRISNQPQHF,TGTGCCAGCAGTACCCCCAGGATAAGCAATCAGCCCCAGCATTTT
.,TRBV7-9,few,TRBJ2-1,CASSSVNKQFF,TGTGCCAGCAGCTCAGTTAATAAGCAGTTCTTC
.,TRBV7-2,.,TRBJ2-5,CASSLDWQETQYF,TGTGCCAGCAGCTTGGACTGGCAAGAGACCCAGTACTTC
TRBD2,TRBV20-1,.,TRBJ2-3,CSARASGYTDTQYF,TGCAGTGCTAGAGCTAGCGGATACACAGATACGCAGTATTTT
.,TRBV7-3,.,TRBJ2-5,CASSLGQQETQYF,TGTGCCAGCAGCCTTGGACAGCAAGAGACCCAGTACTTC
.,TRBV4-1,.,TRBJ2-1,CASSQGLDSRGQFF,TGCGCCAGCAGCCAAGGTCTGGACTCGCGGGGGCAGTTCTTC
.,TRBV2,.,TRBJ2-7,CASSEASGVGYEQYF,TGTGCCAGCAGTGAAGCATCCGGGGTAGGATACGAGCAGTACTTC
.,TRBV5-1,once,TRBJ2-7,CASSLANGGTNEQYF,TGCGCCAGCAGCTTGGCTAATGGGGGAACTAATGAGCAGTACTTC
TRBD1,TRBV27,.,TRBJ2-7,CASSFRPGQGASYEQYF,TGTGCCAGCAGTTTTAGGCCGGGACAGGGGGCCTCCTACGAGCAGTACTTC
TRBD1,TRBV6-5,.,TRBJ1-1,CASSYRQGATEAFF,TGTGCCAGCAGTTACCGACAGGGGGCCACTGAAGCTTTCTTT
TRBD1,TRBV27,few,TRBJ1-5,CASSRQGGQPQHF,TGTGCCAGCAGCCGACAGGGAGGCCAGCCCCAGCATTTT
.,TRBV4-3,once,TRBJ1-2,CASSQDREYGYTF,TGCGCCAGCAGCCAAGATAGAGAATATGGCTACACCTTC
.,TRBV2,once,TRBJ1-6,CASNEQGGSYNSPLHF,TGTGCCAGCAACGAACAGGGAGGCTCCTATAATTCACCCCTCCACTTT